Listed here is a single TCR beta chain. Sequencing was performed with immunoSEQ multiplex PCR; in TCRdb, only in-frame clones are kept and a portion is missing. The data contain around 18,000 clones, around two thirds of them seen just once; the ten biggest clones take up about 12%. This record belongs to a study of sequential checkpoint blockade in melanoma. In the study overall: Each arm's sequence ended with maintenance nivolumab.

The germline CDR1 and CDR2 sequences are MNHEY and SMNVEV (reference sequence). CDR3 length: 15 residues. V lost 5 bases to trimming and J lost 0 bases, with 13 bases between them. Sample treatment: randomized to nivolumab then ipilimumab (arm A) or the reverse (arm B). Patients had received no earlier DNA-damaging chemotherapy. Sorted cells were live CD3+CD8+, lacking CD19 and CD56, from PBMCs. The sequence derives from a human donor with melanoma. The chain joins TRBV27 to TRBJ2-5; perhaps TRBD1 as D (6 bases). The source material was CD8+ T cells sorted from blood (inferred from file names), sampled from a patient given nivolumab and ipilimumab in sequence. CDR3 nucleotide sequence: TGTGCCAGCAGTAGATGGGACACTTACCAAGAGACCCAGTACTTC. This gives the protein CASSRWDTYQETQYF.